The 28 T cell receptor beta chains in this list originate from one sample, sequenced in a study of cytotoxic CD8 clonotypes in ibrutinib-treated CLL. Sequencing was performed with immunoSEQ multiplex PCR; in TCRdb, only in-frame clones are kept and a portion is missing. In the table there are roughly 250,000 clones, roughly 70% of which are singletons. The specimen was PBMCs, collected after 24 months of ibrutinib treatment. The receptor source for this set is a human donor with chronic lymphocytic leukemia.

V is TRBV28 and J is TRBJ1-4, with D tentatively TRBD1 (6 bases). This CDR3 region has 15 residues. V was trimmed by 3 bases and J by 7 bases, leaving 15 bases between them. Looked up from germline, CDR1 is MDHEN and CDR2 is SYDVKM. CDR3 DNA sequence: TGTGCCAGCAGTTTGTCCACAGGGTCGGGTGAAAAACTGTTTTTT. Its translation is CASSLSTGSGEKLFF.

CDR3: CASSSPLWTSSQETQYF. The CDR3, as DNA: TGTGCCAGCAGTTCCCCCCTTTGGACAAGCAGTCAAGAGACCCAGTACTTC. The V call is TRBV28, the J call TRBJ2-5; TRBD1 might be the D (5 bases). V was clipped by 4 bases and J by 2 bases, with 20 bases between them. Germline values: CDR1 MDHEN, CDR2 SYDVKM. The length of the CDR3 is 17 residues.

The genes are TRBV7-3 and TRBJ1-3; the D is unclear. V was cut by 5 bases and J by 2 bases, with 13 bases left in between. The V gene's germline CDR1 is SGHTA and CDR2 FQGTGA. The CDR3 loop spans 15 amino acids. CDR3: CASSLTHGTGNTIYF. The CDR3 DNA reads as TGTGCCAGCAGCCTGACCCACGGGACTGGAAACACCATATATTTT. Complete variable domain (other parts from reference TRBV7-3 and TRBJ1-3): GAGVSQTPSNKVTEKGKYVELRCDPISGHTALYWYRQSLGQGPEFLIYFQGTGAADDSGLPNDRFFAVRPEGSVSTLKIQRTERGDSAVYLCASSLTHGTGNTIYFGEGSWLTVV.

This chain uses TRBV15 with TRBJ2-1, with 9 positions matching TRBD2. The J segment lost 0 bases and the V segment lost 7 bases, leaving 7 bases of the junction unmatched. Germline CDR1 and CDR2: LNHNV and YYDKDF (reference sequence). The CDR3 totals 16 residues. CDR3 region: CATTYAGGSSYNEQFF. The CDR3, as DNA: TGTGCCACCACCTATGCGGGAGGGAGCTCCTACAATGAGCAGTTCTTC.

The V call is TRBV18, the J call TRBJ2-7; perhaps TRBD2 as D (5 bases). Germline-derived CDR1 and CDR2 are KGHSH and LQKENI. The CDR3 extends over 13 amino acids. V was cut by 3 bases and J by 4 bases, with 10 bases left in between. The CDR3 bases are TGTGCCAGCTCACCCGGGTCGGGGTACGAGCAGTACTTC. This sequence encodes CASSPGSGYEQYF.

The V gene is TRBV28, the J gene TRBJ2-5; 7 bases align to TRBD2. Germline-derived CDR1 and CDR2 are MDHEN and SYDVKM. V dropped 5 bases and J dropped 5; count of bases not matched to a gene: 8. This CDR3 has 14 residues. In DNA form, the CDR3 reads TGTGCCAGCAGTAGACGACTAGCTATTGAGACCCAGTACTTC. Its translation: CASSRRLAIETQYF.

The chain couples TRBV7-2 to TRBJ2-7, with 10 bases aligning to TRBD2. The J segment lost 5 bases and the V segment lost 3 bases, leaving 7 bases of the junction unmatched. Germline-derived CDR1 and CDR2 are SGHTA and FQGNSA. This CDR3 has 15 residues. CDR3 sequence reads: CASSFPAGGGHEQYF. CDR3 in DNA: TGTGCCAGCAGCTTCCCAGCGGGAGGGGGCCACGAGCAGTACTTC.

V is TRBV5-1 and J is TRBJ2-1, with TRBD2 identical over 9 bases. Germline V gene sequence: CDR1 SGHRS, CDR2 YFSETQ. With V trimmed by 2 bases and J by 7 bases, 16 bases remained unmatched. The CDR3 covers 18 residues. DNA for the CDR3: TGCGCCAGCAGCTTCTACAAAGCGATTAGCGGGAGTAGGAATGAGCAGTTCTTC. It yields the protein CASSFYKAISGSRNEQFF.

The genes are TRBV4-3 and TRBJ2-1, with 8 bases fitting TRBD2. CDR1 LGHNA and CDR2 YSLEER come from the germline V gene. CDR3 length: 15 amino acids. The V gene end was trimmed by 4 bases and the J gene end by 8 bases; junction bases not matched to a gene: 10. CDR3 DNA: TGCGCCAGCAGCCCCCGGTGGGTAGCGGGACATGAGCAGTTCTTC. It specifies CASSPRWVAGHEQFF.

The chain uses TRBV14 and TRBJ2-7; the D gene is possibly TRBD2 (5 bases). CDR3 size: 14 residues. CDR1 is SGHDN, CDR2 FVKESK, per germline. Trimming cost V 4 bases and J 3 bases, with 13 bases left between them. In DNA, the CDR3 is TGTGCCAGCAGCCTGGGAAGAGGGCACTACGAGCAGTACTTC. Translated, it gives CASSLGRGHYEQYF.

The V and J genes are TRBV6-5 and TRBJ2-5, with unresolved D. Germline V gene data show CDR1 as MNHEY and CDR2 as SVGAGI. V lost 0 bases to trimming and J lost 0 bases, with 5 bases between them. The CDR3 is 14 residues long. The CDR3 DNA is TGTGCCAGCAGTTACTCGGGCTACCAAGAGACCCAGTACTTC. Amino acids: CASSYSGYQETQYF.

The V and J genes are TRBV7-9 and TRBJ2-3; D ambiguous. The CDR3 runs 12 residues. Germline V lookup: CDR1 SEHNR, CDR2 FQNEAQ (reference sequence). The V gene lost 8 bases and the J gene lost 5 bases, with 11 bases spanning the gap. The CDR3 loop is CASLEFGDTQYF. As DNA, the CDR3 is TGTGCCAGCCTTGAGTTTGGAGATACGCAGTATTTT. The full variable domain, rest sourced from reference TRBV7-9 and TRBJ2-3, is DTGVSQNPRHKITKRGQNVTFRCDPISEHNRLYWYRQTLGQGPEFLTYFQNEAQLEKSRLLSDRFSAERPKGSFSTLEIQRTEQGDSAMYLCASLEFGDTQYFGPGTRLTVL.

The CDR3 sequence: CASSIRDRSGYEQYF. CDR3 in DNA: TGTGCCAGCAGCATCCGGGACCGTAGCGGGTACGAGCAGTACTTC. The rearrangement links TRBV7-8 to TRBJ2-7, with TRBD2 matching 7 bases. The CDR3 is 15 residues long. Germline V CDR1 and CDR2: SGHVS, FQNEAQ. J lost 4 bases, V lost 5 bases, and 11 bases had no gene match.

CDR3 loop: CASSVVAGSVTDTQYF. The CDR3 DNA is TGTGCCAGCAGCGTAGTGGCGGGTAGCGTCACAGATACGCAGTATTTT. The V gene is TRBV9, the J gene TRBJ2-3; the D gene is possibly TRBD2 (5 bases). The germline V gene has CDR1 SGDLS and CDR2 YYNGEE. The V end lost 0 bases, the J end lost 2 bases, and 13 bases lay between the germline ends. This CDR3 spans 16 amino acids.

The rearrangement links TRBV5-1 to TRBJ2-5; D may be TRBD1 (6 bases). V was clipped by 4 bases and J by 2 bases, with 15 bases between them. The CDR3 has 15 amino acids. Germline V gene sequence: CDR1 SGHRS, CDR2 YFSETQ. CDR3 region: CASSPGQSRQETQYF. CDR3 nucleotides: TGCGCCAGCAGCCCGGGACAAAGCCGACAAGAGACCCAGTACTTC.

The chain is built from TRBV6-5 and TRBJ2-7; no clear D. The CDR3 loop spans 14 amino acids. Germline V lookup: CDR1 MNHEY, CDR2 SVGAGI. The ends were cut back, 6 bases at V and 2 bases at J, with 14 bases in the middle. The CDR3 sequence: CASRMIDGAYEQYF. The CDR3 DNA sequence: TGTGCCAGCAGAATGATAGACGGAGCCTACGAGCAGTACTTC.

The chain carries TRBV5-4 and TRBJ2-7, with TRBD2 matching 8 bases. Looked up from germline, CDR1 is SGHNT and CDR2 is YYREEE (reference sequence). The junction had 6 bases not matched to a gene; V was cut back by 4 bases and J by 3 bases. The CDR3 runs 14 residues. CDR3 region: CASSPGGTIYEQYF. CDR3 nucleotide sequence: TGTGCCAGCAGCCCGGGGGGGACAATCTACGAGCAGTACTTC.

The chain is built from TRBV28 and TRBJ2-1, with TRBD1 as a possible D gene (6 bases). The CDR3 extends over 13 amino acids. Germline V gene data show CDR1 as MDHEN and CDR2 as SYDVKM. Between the trimmed V and J ends, which lost 9 bases and 5 bases, there was a span of 14 bases. The CDR3 spells CASNTGGDNEQFF. CDR3 bases: TGTGCCAGTAACACTGGGGGCGACAATGAGCAGTTCTTC.

The chain links TRBV25-1 to TRBJ2-5; a weak D match, TRBD1 (5 bases). Trimming cost V 2 bases and J 0 bases, with 7 bases left between them. Germline V CDR1 and CDR2: MGHDK, SYGVNS. The CDR3 extends over 14 amino acids. The CDR3 nucleotides are TGTGCCAGCAGTGAACTGGACAACCAAGAGACCCAGTACTTC. This translates into CASSELDNQETQYF.

The rearrangement links TRBV6-5 to TRBJ2-5, with 10 bases matching TRBD1. After removal of 0 bases from V and 13 bases from J, the junction contained 8 bases not matched to a gene. Germline V gives CDR1 MNHEY, CDR2 SVGAGI. CDR3 length: 14 residues. As DNA, the CDR3 is TGTGCCAGCAGTTACTCGGGACAGGGGTCAAGGAGGTACTTC. It codes for CASSYSGQGSRRYF.

The chain combines TRBV5-1 with TRBJ1-1; D is unresolved. The length of the CDR3 is 11 residues. From germline, CDR1 is SGHRS and CDR2 YFSETQ. The V gene lost 0 bases and the J gene lost 6 bases, with 3 bases spanning the gap. The chain's CDR3 is CASSLGPEAFF. CDR3 sequence (DNA): TGCGCCAGCAGCTTGGGACCTGAAGCTTTCTTT.

This clone was counted once. This may arise from a read error, as a much more abundant clone is one base away. This chain connects TRBV7-2 to TRBJ1-1; perhaps TRBD1 as D (5 bases). V was pared by 5 bases and J by 2 bases, with 9 bases between. The CDR3 loop spans 13 amino acids. Germline loops: CDR1 SGHTA, CDR2 FQGNSA. This CDR3 is CASSPQGNTEAFF. The CDR3, as DNA: TGTGCCAGCAGCCCCCAGGGAAACACTGAAGCTTTCTTT.

The genes are TRBV21-1 and TRBJ2-7; the D call TRBD1 from the table was never checked on the DNA. TRBV21-1 constitutes a pseudogene. CDR3 length: 13 residues. The CDR3 DNA sequence: TGTGCCAGCAGCGTAGAGCAGGGGAACGAGCAGTACTTC. Its protein is CASSVEQGNEQYF.

A note on this clone: Other DNA sequences in this sample translate to the same CDR3. The chain uses TRBV11-3 and TRBJ2-1, with 8 positions matching TRBD1. Trimming removed 5 bases from V and 4 bases from J; junction bases left unmatched: 4. CDR3 length: 14 residues. The germline gives CDR1 SGHNT, CDR2 YENEEA. The CDR3: CASSPGQGYNEQFF. The CDR3 DNA reads TGTGCCAGCAGCCCCGGACAGGGTTACAATGAGCAGTTCTTC.

The V and J genes are TRBV25-1 and TRBJ1-2, with a possible D match to TRBD1 (6 bases). CDR1 and CDR2 from the germline V gene are MGHDK and SYGVNS. The germline V and J ends were trimmed by 0 bases and 8 bases, with 16 bases remaining between them. This CDR3 contains 15 residues. CDR3 residues: CASSEYIGDTGGYTF. The CDR3 DNA reads TGTGCCAGCAGTGAATATATAGGGGACACAGGGGGCTACACCTTC.

The sample holds a few counts of this clone. V and J are TRBV5-1 and TRBJ2-7; D is ambiguous. CDR1 is SGHRS, CDR2 YFSETQ, per germline. The CDR3 sequence is 12 residues long. V gave up 0 bases and J gave up 6 bases, with 7 bases separating them. CDR3 loop: CASSLEGFEQYF. The CDR3, as DNA: TGCGCCAGCAGCTTGGAAGGGTTCGAGCAGTACTTC.

The CDR3 DNA is TGTGCCAGCAGTTTCCGCGGCGGGAGGGCCTTAGGCTCTGGGGCCAACGTCCTGACTTTC. Encoded protein: CASSFRGGRALGSGANVLTF. The chain recombines TRBV28 with TRBJ2-6; 9 bases fit TRBD2. Trimming took 3 bases from V and 0 from J; bases not matched to a gene: 12. Germline V CDR1 and CDR2: MDHEN, SYDVKM. The CDR3 contains 20 residues.

The chain couples TRBV6-1 to TRBJ1-5; no firm D call. V was shortened by 4 bases and J by 0 bases, with 13 bases between the two germline ends. There are 16 residues in the CDR3. The germline V gene encodes CDR1 MNHNS and CDR2 SASEGT. This CDR3 is CASSALTASSNQPQHF. CDR3 DNA sequence: TGTGCCAGCAGTGCCCTGACCGCATCTAGCAATCAGCCCCAGCATTTT.